Detailed here is one TCR beta chain. This clonotype has only a few counts. Its binding antigen is unknown. Per-base qualities were not stored, and no clone one base away is much larger. The TCR beta CDR3 regions were amplified from the RNA transcripts. A first-round RT-PCR of the TCR CDR3 used the HTBI primer set with the Qiagen OneStep RT-PCR kit. The libraries were constructed in a second round of multiplex PCR and then size-selected and purified. Sequencing of the libraries was done on an Illumina HiSeq2000 using paired-end 100 bp reads. The study's own analysis went as follows. SOAPnuke was used to process the raw data, removing reads that contained adapters or uncalled bases, had a mean Phred below 15, or lacked an exact match to the constant primer or identifier. COPE v1.2.5 was used to merge the high-quality paired reads, and each unique nucleotide sequence was defined as a clonotype. MiTCR v1.1 was used to align clonotypes to the IMGT TRBV, TRBD and TRBJ reference segments. The analysis was restricted to V-J combinations with a frequency above 0.0001, which together covered 99% to 99.2% of the repertoires. The TCS score was defined as F50 (clonal expansion) divided by E x V (chaos), with BLOSUM62-based TCRdist calculated between CDR3 peptides within each V-J. Welch's t-statistics and random forest reduced 450 to 600 V-J features to 10 to 15, which were used in a naive Bayes classifier (R e1071). The Morisita-Horn index was used to measure how similar the thyroid and blood repertoires were. TCRdb handled the public reads itself, with Q25 trimming in fastp and clone calling in MiXCR, and kept productive beta chains. One record per CDR3 amino acid sequence lists the most common genes and DNA. The V and J calls were determined by TCRdb, not by the authors. Recorded for this sample are about 760,000 distinct CDR3 sequences; around a third of them occurred a single time. Together, the top ten hold approximately 31% of the sample.

According to the germline V gene, CDR1 reads MDHEN and CDR2 reads SYDVKM. Including cysteine and phenylalanine, the CDR3 has 13 amino acids. Just the 39-base CDR3 DNA is kept, in frame starting at base 1. From V the trimming removes 6 bases and from J it removes 8 bases, while the gene matches leave 9 bases of the junction unaccounted for. This entry is derived from a study of T cells in Graves' hyperthyroidism and ophthalmopathy (dated 2019 in TCRdb). With respect to the entire study: Peripheral blood samples were taken at the time of initial diagnosis, prior to any treatment. TCR V-J signatures able to tell the groups apart were searched for in a discovery cohort of 90 to 100 patients, of whom around 42 had Graves' ophthalmopathy and about 55 had stable Graves' hyperthyroidism. Whether ophthalmopathy could be predicted prospectively was tested in an independent validation cohort made up of under 20 hyperthyroidism patients plus 17 patients who later progressed to ophthalmopathy. The 100 or so discovery patients were divided at random into training and test sets in a 7:3 ratio. The study also compared thyroid tissue and blood T-cell repertoires from 5 to 7 Graves' hyperthyroidism patients. Once sampling was done, hyperthyroidism patients were given methimazole at a starting dose of 30 mg daily, whereas ophthalmopathy patients were given high-dose intravenous methylprednisolone. According to the paper, TCR Vbeta CDR3 sequencing was carried out on roughly 130 peripheral blood samples, which came from 40 to 45 ophthalmopathy, around 75 hyperthyroidism and roughly 17 progressor patients.

A patient counted as having stable Graves' hyperthyroidism if no progression to ophthalmopathy occurred over 18 months of follow-up. Hyperthyroidism patients were aged 18 to 65 years and newly diagnosed, with disease duration of less than 2 months. Patients with uncontrolled infections, other autoimmune diseases, pregnancy or lactation were excluded. Clinical symptoms, serum thyroxine and TRAb, thyroid ultrasound, and orbital computed tomography formed the basis for the diagnoses. Ficoll-Paque density gradient centrifugation was used to isolate PBMCs from approximately 10 ml of fresh peripheral blood. Total RNA was extracted with Trizol reagent, and quality was checked on an Agilent 2100 Bioanalyzer. On the study overall, not on this receptor specifically: A 13 V-J signature model separated ophthalmopathy from stable hyperthyroidism, with about 90% sensitivity and 81.08% specificity in cross-validation and 80%/75% in testing. In validation, progression to ophthalmopathy was predicted by the model with nearly 71% sensitivity and around 76% specificity, a median of approximately 7.1 months before onset. No statistical method was used to fix the sample size in advance, and group allocation was not hidden from the investigators. Blood samples also contained most of the expanded thyroid clonotypes (frequency above 0.001), which suggests that blood repertoires may reflect thyroid immune responses.

This TCR was sampled from a woman aged 40 to 50 with Graves' hyperthyroidism. Input material: blood. Here the chain combines TRBV28 and TRBJ1-2; a stretch of 7 junction bases matches TRBD1. The nucleotides read TGTGCCAGCAGGCTAGACAGGGTGATGGGCTACACCTTC. It codes for CASRLDRVMGYTF.